Given below is one T cell receptor beta chain in context. Distinct nucleotide sequences in the sample also encode this CDR3. Repertoires were generated with immunoSEQ multiplex PCR, while TCRdb's copy carries only in-frame clones and drops some. Of hundreds of thousands of clones listed, around nine tenths were seen once; the top ten hold 1.5% to 2%. These data are taken from a study of blood T cell repertoires in COVID-19. Overall study context: There were acute and convalescent COVID-19 samples, and they came from the United States, Italy and Spain. Sample material is recorded as cDNA or gDNA derived from T cells, B-cell-depleted T cells, or PBMCs.

The CDR3 has 14 residues. Deletions cut 3 bases from V and 4 bases from J, with 11 bases between. The germline V gene encodes CDR1 SGHRS and CDR2 YFSETQ. Sequencing was done on a sample of PBMCs or T cells enriched from blood (not recorded which). J is TRBJ1-5 and V is TRBV5-1; D is unclear. The clonotype originates from a woman in her 50s who had recovered from COVID-19. The CDR3 DNA reads TGCGCCAGCAGCTCGGGAACAGTAAATCAGCCCCAGCATTTT. Protein product: CASSSGTVNQPQHF.